Following are 7 T cell receptor beta chains from one sample sequenced in a study of blood T cell repertoires in COVID-19 (TCRdb year 2020). Library creation used the immunoSEQ multiplex PCR assay. TCRdb retrieved this table from immuneACCESS and kept in-frame rearrangements only. Not all clones are present; in checked studies, unresolved V genes account for under half, and no reason is known for the remainder. This sample comprises 150,000 to 200,000 clones, approximately 87% of them detected only once. Approximately 9.9% of the sample comes from the top ten. The sequencing sample was made of peripheral blood. The receptors stem from a woman in her sixties or seventies with COVID-19, enrolled during active disease.

The V and J genes are TRBV15 and TRBJ1-5; D is uncertain. Germline V lookup: CDR1 LNHNV, CDR2 YYDKDF (reference sequence). With 4 bases removed from V and 4 bases from J, the gap between germline ends came to 14 bases. This CDR3 is 15 amino acids long. CDR3 residues: CATSTETQPNQPQHF. For the CDR3, the DNA is TGTGCCACCAGCACCGAGACACAACCTAATCAGCCCCAGCATTTT.

V usage is TRBV7-2 and J usage is TRBJ1-4, with D unresolved. The CDR3 has 15 amino acids. In germline, CDR1 is SGHTA, CDR2 FQGNSA. V was cut by 1 base and J by 2 bases, with 8 bases left in between. The CDR3 coding sequence is TGTGCCAGCAGCTTAGGGCATTTCACTAATGAAAAACTGTTTTTT. This gives the protein CASSLGHFTNEKLFF.

V usage is TRBV6-2 or TRBV6-3 and J usage is TRBJ2-5, with 7 bases matching TRBD1. V lost 5 bases, J lost 5 bases, and 8 bases stayed unmatched. Germline-derived CDR1 and CDR2 are MNHEY and SVGEGT. This CDR3 comprises 14 residues. The CDR3 sequence is CASSRRTGRETQYF. In nucleotides, the CDR3 is TGTGCCAGCAGTCGACGGACAGGCCGGGAGACCCAGTACTTC.

The chain is built from TRBV19 and TRBJ1-3, with TRBD1 matching 8 bases. V lost 5 bases, J lost 0 bases, and 12 bases stayed unmatched. This CDR3 comprises 18 residues. The V gene's germline CDR1 is LNHDA and CDR2 SQIVND (reference sequence). The CDR3 sequence is CASSSRTGMVRSGNTIYF. The CDR3 DNA reads as TGTGCCAGTAGTTCACGGACAGGGATGGTTCGCTCTGGAAACACCATATATTTT.

V and J are TRBV6-5 and TRBJ2-5, with 10 bases fitting TRBD2. Germline V gene sequence: CDR1 MNHEY, CDR2 SVGAGI. The CDR3 is 15 amino acids. V was pared by 7 bases and J by 2 bases, with 7 bases of the junction left unmatched. The CDR3 DNA is TGTGCCAGCACCTTAGCGGGAGGAAATCAAGAGACCCAGTACTTC. Translated: CASTLAGGNQETQYF.

The chain combines TRBV9 with TRBJ2-7; 11 bases agree with TRBD1. Germline values: CDR1 SGDLS, CDR2 YYNGEE. CDR3 length: 14 residues. The junction had 7 bases not matched to a gene; V was cut back by 4 bases and J by 7 bases. The CDR3 DNA reads as TGTGCCAGCAGCTTCGGACAGGGGGCTGAAGAGCAGTACTTC. Residues: CASSFGQGAEEQYF.

CDR3 DNA sequence: TGTGCCAGCAGCGTCGACAGGAACACTGAAGCTTTCTTT. Protein product: CASSVDRNTEAFF. The chain recombines TRBV11-2 with TRBJ1-1; possible D gene TRBD1, 5 bases. The CDR3 consists of 13 residues. The germline V gene has CDR1 SGHAT and CDR2 FQNNGV. V dropped 5 bases and J dropped 1 base, with 8 bases sitting between them.